This note documents a single T cell receptor beta chain sequence. The target antigen is unknown. CDR1 GTSNPN and CDR2 SVGIG come from the germline V gene (reference sequence). With 1 base removed from V and 1 base from J, the gap between germline ends came to 7 bases. This CDR3 has 13 amino acids. This entry is derived from a study of T-cell reconstitution after alpha-beta-depleted transplantation in children. Study conclusions and caveats: As was reported, about two months after transplant, alpha-beta T cells came from several hundred expanded graft clones. T-cell numbers and diversity, one year after transplant, stemmed largely from T cells that were newly produced. Certain patients had high TCRbeta diversity at day 60, and it came from recipient T cells and thymic progenitors that survived.

Unique molecular identifiers were incorporated into the prepared TCRbeta library. TCRdb re-called the PCR reads through MiXCR, storing one row per CDR3 protein. The data show 550,000 to 800,000 distinct CDR3 sequences, around 13% seen once. The chain has TRBV30 and TRBJ2-5; D perhaps matches TRBD1 (5 bases). Source: PBMCs, taken before TCRalphabeta/CD19-depleted stem cell transplant. This sequence originates from a girl aged 2 to 9 with congenital amegakaryocytic thrombocytopenia, due to receive a stem cell transplant. The CDR3 reads CAWSEGAQETQYF. CDR3 in DNA: TGTGCCTGGAGTGAAGGGGCCCAAGAGACCCAGTACTTC.